The 27 T cell receptor beta chains in this list originate from one sample, sequenced in a study of patients and donors after allogeneic stem cell transplantation. TCRdb re-derived calls from the RT-PCR reads in MiXCR, one entry per CDR3 protein. The top ten hold 11% of the sample, which has approximately 220,000 distinct CDR3 sequences, more than 35% seen once. Sequenced input: blood, either unsorted or a sorted T cell fraction (not recorded which). These receptors came from a human donor who was either an allogeneic HSCT recipient or a stem cell or donor lymphocyte infusion donor (not recorded which). It is not recorded whose cells these are; they may come from a transplant donor.

The V gene is TRBV5-1, the J gene TRBJ2-5; 10 nucleotides align to TRBD1. This CDR3 spans 16 amino acids. J lost 2 bases, V lost 3 bases, and 7 bases had no gene match. CDR1 is SGHRS and CDR2 is YFSETQ in the germline V gene. The CDR3 nucleotides are TGCGCCAGCAGCTCGGGACAGGGGAGTTGGCAAGAGACCCAGTACTTC. Its translation is CASSSGQGSWQETQYF.

This clonotype was seen a few times. The rearrangement joins TRBV5-5 to TRBJ2-1; 9 bases line up with TRBD1. CDR1 SGHKS and CDR2 YYEKEE come from the germline V gene (reference sequence). The length of the CDR3 is 14 residues. The trim removed 1 base at V and 6 bases at J, leaving 2 bases unmatched. CDR3 coding DNA: TGTGCCAGCAGCTTGACAGGGGGCCTCAATGAGCAGTTCTTC. This sequence encodes CASSLTGGLNEQFF.

The table lists this clonotype with a few counts. The chain employs TRBV6-6 and TRBJ1-1; the D is unclear. CDR3 size: 14 residues. Trimming removed 4 bases from V and 1 base from J, with 10 bases in between. From germline, CDR1 is MNHNY and CDR2 SVGAGI (reference sequence). CDR3 sequence: CASSFSVWNTEAFF. DNA for the CDR3: TGTGCCAGCAGTTTTAGTGTCTGGAACACTGAAGCTTTCTTT.

The genes are TRBV30 and TRBJ1-1; D is unresolved. Trimming removed 2 bases at V and 7 bases at J, with 11 bases between. There are 12 residues in the CDR3. Germline CDR1 GTSNPN, CDR2 SVGIG (reference sequence). In nucleotides, the CDR3 is TGTGCCTGGAGTCCTGATTATATTGAAGCTTTCTTT. Amino acid sequence: CAWSPDYIEAFF.

Written as DNA, the CDR3 is TGTGCCAGCAGCCAAGGGGGAAATAGCAATCAGCCCCAGCATTTT. Protein: CASSQGGNSNQPQHF. The genes are TRBV3-1 and TRBJ1-5; D gene uncertain. The CDR3 totals 15 residues. The germline gives CDR1 LGHDT, CDR2 YNNKEL (reference sequence). The ends were cut back, 1 base at V and 0 bases at J, with 7 bases in the middle.

The chain links TRBV2 to TRBJ2-4; 8 bases map to TRBD1. J gave up 0 bases and V 10 bases, and 17 bases lay outside the gene matches. CDR3 length equals 18 residues. Germline V gives CDR1 SNHLY, CDR2 FYNNEI. CDR3 region: CATDPAGGSILAKNIQYF. The CDR3 DNA reads TGTGCCACCGATCCGGCAGGGGGCTCCATTCTAGCCAAAAACATTCAGTACTTC.

V and J are TRBV3-1 and TRBJ1-3; D call uncertain. The CDR3 contains 15 residues. Looked up from germline, CDR1 is LGHDT and CDR2 is YNNKEL (reference sequence). Trimming took 3 bases from V and 0 from J, leaving 9 bases between them. CDR3 nucleotides: TGTGCCAGCAGCCACCACAGTTACTCTGGAAACACCATATATTTT. This sequence encodes CASSHHSYSGNTIYF.

The chain couples TRBV18 to TRBJ1-1, with TRBD1 as a possible D gene (5 bases). The CDR3 covers 13 residues. V lost 4 bases, J lost 7 bases, and 13 bases lay in between. From germline, CDR1 is KGHSH and CDR2 LQKENI. The CDR3 nucleotides are TGTGCCAGCTCACGGGCAGGGCCCTTTGAAGCTTTCTTT. Residues: CASSRAGPFEAFF. Full variable domain (rest looked up from reference TRBV18 and TRBJ1-1): NAGVMQNPRHLVRRRGQEARLRCSPMKGHSHVYWYRQLPEEGLKFMVYLQKENIIDESGMPKERFSAEFPKEGPSILRIQQVVRGDSAAYFCASSRAGPFEAFFGQGTRLTVV.

The chain has TRBV12-3 or TRBV12-4 and TRBJ1-5; 9 bases line up with TRBD1. CDR3 size: 15 residues. V shed 6 bases and J 7 bases; nucleotides not matched to a gene: 10. The CDR3 DNA reads as TGTGCCAGCAGACGCGGACAGGGGAGTAACCAGCCCCAGCATTTT. This translates into CASRRGQGSNQPQHF.

The chain combines TRBV4-1 with TRBJ1-3; weak D call: TRBD1 (5 bases). Germline assignment: CDR1 MGHRA and CDR2 YSYEKL. CDR3 length: 15 amino acids. Trimming shortened V by 4 bases and J by 1 base, and 11 bases separated the two germline ends. The CDR3 sequence: CASSPQGESGNTIYF. CDR3 nucleotide sequence: TGCGCCAGCAGCCCCCAGGGAGAGTCTGGAAACACCATATATTTT.

This clonotype was counted only a few times. This sequence joins TRBV12-3 or TRBV12-4 and TRBJ1-2; D is unresolved. This CDR3 is built from 13 residues. Trimming stripped 7 bases from V and 2 bases from J, with 11 bases between. The chain's CDR3 is CASTAAENYGYTF. The CDR3 DNA reads TGTGCCAGCACGGCGGCGGAGAACTATGGCTACACCTTC.

This clonotype was counted a few times. The chain recombines TRBV5-1 with TRBJ1-6; perhaps TRBD1 as D (6 bases). CDR3 length equals 18 residues. Germline lookup yields CDR1 SGHRS and CDR2 YFSETQ. The ends were cut back, 4 bases at V and 1 base at J, with 18 bases in the middle. The CDR3 region is CASSPLTGPASYNSPLHF. CDR3 in DNA: TGCGCCAGCAGCCCATTAACAGGGCCCGCTTCCTATAATTCACCCCTCCACTTT.

This clonotype was observed a handful of times. J is TRBJ1-3 and V is TRBV4-1, with D perhaps matching TRBD1 (6 bases). V lost 1 base, J lost 2 bases, and 9 bases lay in between. The CDR3 extends over 15 amino acids. The germline V gene encodes CDR1 MGHRA and CDR2 YSYEKL. CDR3 residues: CASSQAQGTGNTIYF. DNA of the CDR3: TGCGCCAGCAGCCAAGCGCAGGGGACTGGAAACACCATATATTTT.

The chain recombines TRBV9 with TRBJ2-7; TRBD2 matches 7 bases. This CDR3 is 15 amino acids long. With V trimmed by 2 bases and J by 0 bases, 5 bases remained unmatched. Germline V gives CDR1 SGDLS, CDR2 YYNGEE. The CDR3 nucleotides read TGTGCCAGCAGCGTCAGCGGGGCCCACTCCTACGAGCAGTACTTC. This codes for CASSVSGAHSYEQYF.

The chain has TRBV4-1 and TRBJ1-5; D is unresolved. Germline V CDR1 and CDR2: MGHRA, YSYEKL. The CDR3 is made up of 15 amino acids. V gave up 0 bases and J gave up 9 bases, with 15 bases separating them. CDR3 in DNA: TGCGCCAGCAGCCAAGATACTTCGTGGGAGCCGCCCCAGCATTTT. As protein: CASSQDTSWEPPQHF.

This clonotype appeared a few times. The chain has TRBV11-2 and TRBJ1-1; D is unclear. The length of the CDR3 is 12 residues. V was shortened by 1 base and J by 10 bases, with 10 bases between the two germline ends. The V gene's germline CDR1 is SGHAT and CDR2 FQNNGV. As DNA, the CDR3 is TGTGCCAGCAGCTTAGTATCTTCGGGAGCTTTCTTT. Translation gives CASSLVSSGAFF.

This clonotype was counted between two and nine times. The gene calls are TRBV4-2 and TRBJ1-1, with D unclear. The CDR3 contains 13 residues. Deletions cut 3 bases from V and 0 bases from J, with 5 bases between. CDR1 and CDR2 (germline): LGHNA, YNFKEQ. The DNA for the CDR3 is TGTGCCAGCAGCCAGATCTTGAACACTGAAGCTTTCTTT. Residues: CASSQILNTEAFF.

This clonotype turned up a few times. This chain links TRBV5-1 with TRBJ1-2, with TRBD1 identical over 8 bases. From germline, CDR1 is SGHRS and CDR2 YFSETQ. This CDR3 comprises 16 residues. J was trimmed by 4 bases and V by 0 bases; bases with no gene match: 8. Written as DNA, the CDR3 is TGCGCCAGCAGCTTGGAAGGGACAGGAGCCAGCTATGGCTACACCTTC. This gives the protein CASSLEGTGASYGYTF. Full variable domain (rest looked up from reference TRBV5-1 and TRBJ1-2): KAGVTQTPRYLIKTRGQQVTLSCSPISGHRSVSWYQQTPGQGLQFLFEYFSETQRNKGNFPGRFSGRQFSNSRSEMNVSTLELGDSALYLCASSLEGTGASYGYTFGSGTRLTVV.

The chain uses TRBV6-5 and TRBJ2-3; TRBD1 might be the D (5 bases). The CDR3 sequence is 13 residues long. Per germline, CDR1 MNHEY and CDR2 SVGAGI. Trimming left V 0 bases short and J 8 bases short, with 9 bases between. The CDR3 DNA reads TGTGCCAGCAGTTACTCGCAGGGTACTACGCAGTATTTT. Its translation: CASSYSQGTTQYF.

Of note for this clonotype: The CDR3 carries no conserved terminal phenylalanine or tryptophan, so it likely arises from a read error. This rearrangement joins TRBV12-3 or TRBV12-4 to TRBJ2-2, with D possibly matching TRBD1 (5 bases). The V and J ends lost 3 bases and 5 bases respectively, with 10 bases between them. The CDR3 spans 14 residues. CDR3 sequence reads: CASSFSQGTGELFL. CDR3 in DNA: TGTGCCAGCAGTTTCAGTCAGGGTACCGGGGAGCTGTTTTTG.

This rearrangement joins TRBV20-1 to TRBJ2-2; 7 bases align to TRBD2. The ends lost 4 bases at V and 6 bases at J; junction bases unmatched: 8. The CDR3 is 14 amino acids. The germline V gene has CDR1 DFQATT and CDR2 SNEGSKA (reference sequence). CDR3 DNA sequence: TGCAGTGCTAATCGTCGACTAGCTGCCGGGGAGCTGTTTTTT. It yields the protein CSANRRLAAGELFF.

The chain is built from TRBV5-1 and TRBJ2-3, with D maybe TRBD2 (6 bases). The CDR3 is 16 residues long. The germline V gene has CDR1 SGHRS and CDR2 YFSETQ. V lost 4 bases and J lost 6, with 21 bases in between. DNA for the CDR3: TGCGCCAGCAGCATACCCCGGGGAGGCCCTGAGGATACGCAGTATTTT. This gives the protein CASSIPRGGPEDTQYF. Combining the CDR3 with reference TRBV5-1 and TRBJ2-3 gives the whole variable domain KAGVTQTPRYLIKTRGQQVTLSCSPISGHRSVSWYQQTPGQGLQFLFEYFSETQRNKGNFPGRFSGRQFSNSRSEMNVSTLELGDSALYLCASSIPRGGPEDTQYFGPGTRLTVL.

The CDR3 loop is CASTLRKGNTIYF. DNA for the CDR3: TGTGCCAGCACCCTCCGTAAGGGAAACACCATATATTTT. The rearrangement links TRBV12-3 or TRBV12-4 to TRBJ1-3; D is ambiguous. Deletions cut 7 bases from V and 4 bases from J, with 11 bases between. The CDR3 is 13 amino acids.

This CDR3 reads CAISRLSTDTQYF. CDR3 bases: TGTGCCATCAGCAGGTTATCCACAGATACGCAGTATTTT. This chain joins TRBV10-3 and TRBJ2-3; no reliable D call. Germline values: CDR1 ENHRY, CDR2 SYGVKD. Trimming stripped 6 bases from V and 2 bases from J, with 9 bases between. The CDR3 has 13 residues.

This clonotype occurred a few times. The chain carries TRBV20-1 and TRBJ2-3; the match to TRBD2 covers 9 bases. Germline CDR1 is DFQATT and CDR2 is SNEGSKA (reference sequence). CDR3 length: 15 amino acids. With 3 bases clipped from V and 0 bases from J, the junction kept 4 bases outside the gene matches. This CDR3 is CSASGLAGSTDTQYF. In DNA form, the CDR3 reads TGCAGTGCTAGTGGGCTAGCGGGGAGCACAGATACGCAGTATTTT.

The V and J genes are TRBV18 and TRBJ2-4, with D possibly TRBD1 on 6 matching bases. Per the germline V gene, CDR1 is KGHSH and CDR2 is LQKENI. This CDR3 comprises 13 residues. Here the CDR3 reads CASKDSTENVQYF. The CDR3 bases are TGTGCATCCAAGGACAGTACAGAGAACGTTCAGTACTTC.

The chain has TRBV27 and TRBJ2-7; D gene unclear. CDR1 is MNHEY, CDR2 SMNVEV, per germline (reference sequence). This CDR3 is 13 amino acids long. V shed 4 bases and J shed 2 bases, with 9 bases lying between them. As DNA, the CDR3 is TGTGCCAGCAGTTCCTCGGATACCTACGAGCAGTACTTC. It translates to CASSSSDTYEQYF.